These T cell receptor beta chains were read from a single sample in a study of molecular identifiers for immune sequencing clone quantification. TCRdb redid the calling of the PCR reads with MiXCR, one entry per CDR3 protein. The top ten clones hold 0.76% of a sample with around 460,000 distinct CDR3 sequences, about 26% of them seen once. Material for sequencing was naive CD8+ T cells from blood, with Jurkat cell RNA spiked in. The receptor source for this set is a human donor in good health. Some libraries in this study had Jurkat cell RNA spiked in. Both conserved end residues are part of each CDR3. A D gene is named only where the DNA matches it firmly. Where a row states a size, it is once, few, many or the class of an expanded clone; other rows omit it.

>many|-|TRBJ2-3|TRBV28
TGTGCCAGCAGCCTGGACTGGGGAGATACGCAGTATTTT
CASSLDWGDTQYF
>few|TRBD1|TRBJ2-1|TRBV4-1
TGCGCCAGCGGGCAGACAGGGGATAATGAGCAGTTCTTC
CASGQTGDNEQFF
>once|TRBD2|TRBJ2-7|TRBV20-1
TGCAGTGCTAGAGAATTCCTAGCGGGTTCGCTCTTGGGGCAGTACTTC
CSAREFLAGSLLGQYF
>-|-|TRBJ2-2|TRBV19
TGTGCCAGTAGTACTTATTCCGGGACCATCAGCACCGGGGAGCTGTTTTTT
CASSTYSGTISTGELFF
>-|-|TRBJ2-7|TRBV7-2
TGTGCCAGCAGCTTAGGTAGGGGATGGCCCGCCTACGAGCAGTACTTC
CASSLGRGWPAYEQYF
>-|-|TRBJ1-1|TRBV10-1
TGCGCCAGCAGTCCGGGACTCGAGACTGAAGCTTTCTTT
CASSPGLETEAFF
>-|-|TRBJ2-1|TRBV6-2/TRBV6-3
TGTGCCAGCAGTTACCTTGCCGTTGTTCCTGGTTACAATGAGCAGCTCTTC
CASSYLAVVPGYNEQLF
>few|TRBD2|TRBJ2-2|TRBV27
TGTGCCAGCAGTTCTTTAGCGGGAGGGGAGACCGGGGAGCTGTTTTTT
CASSSLAGGETGELFF
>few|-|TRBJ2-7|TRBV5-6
TGTGCCAGCAGCCCAGGACAGACCGAGCAGTACTTC
CASSPGQTEQYF
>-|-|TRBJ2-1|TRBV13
TGTGCCACCGCTGGGGGGACAGACTCCTACAATGAGCAGTTCTTC
CATAGGTDSYNEQFF
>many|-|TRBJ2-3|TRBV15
TGTGCCACCAGCAGACAGTCAACAGGGACAGATACGCAGTATTTT
CATSRQSTGTDTQYF
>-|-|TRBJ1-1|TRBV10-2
TGCGCCAGCACTACACTGGGACAAGAAGCTTTCTTT
CASTTLGQEAFF
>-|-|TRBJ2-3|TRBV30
TGTGCCTGGCGGGCCCTAATGAGCCCCAGCACAGATACGCAGTATTTT
CAWRALMSPSTDTQYF
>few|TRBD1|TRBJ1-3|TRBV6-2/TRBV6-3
TGTGCCAGCAGTTCGGGACAGGGATTTATTGCTGGAAACACCATATATTTT
CASSSGQGFIAGNTIYF
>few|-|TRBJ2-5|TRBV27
TGTGCCAGCAGTTCGGCGGGAAGGGAGACCCAGTACTTC
CASSSAGRETQYF
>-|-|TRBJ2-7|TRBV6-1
TGTGCCAGCAAAACAGCGGGTTTAGGCGAGCAGTACTTC
CASKTAGLGEQYF
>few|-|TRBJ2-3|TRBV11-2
TGTGCCAGCAGCCCGGACTTCGATACGCAGTATTTT
CASSPDFDTQYF
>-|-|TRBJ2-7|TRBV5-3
TGTGCCAGCAGCTTGGAGGGATACCTCAACTACGAGCAGTACTTC
CASSLEGYLNYEQYF
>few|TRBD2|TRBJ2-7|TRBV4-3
TGCGCCAGCAGCCAAGGGTTTAGCGGGGGGGCAGAGCAGTACTTC
CASSQGFSGGAEQYF
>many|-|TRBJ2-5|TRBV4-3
TGCGCCAGCAGCCAGCGAATCGGGCAGATCCCGGAGACCCAGTACTTC
CASSQRIGQIPETQYF
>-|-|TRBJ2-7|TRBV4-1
TGCGCCAGCAGCGAGGTGGCCAACTTCGGGCAGTACTTC
CASSEVANFGQYF
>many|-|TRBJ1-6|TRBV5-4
TGTGCCAGCAGCTTGGGAAGGGGGAGTTCACCCCTCCACTTT
CASSLGRGSSPLHF
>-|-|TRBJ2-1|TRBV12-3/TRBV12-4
TGTGCCAGTCTCCGCGGGACAGCGTACAATGAGCAGTTCTTC
CASLRGTAYNEQFF
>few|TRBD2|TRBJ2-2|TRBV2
TGTGCCAGCACCAGAGAGCGGCGGGAGGTTGACACCGGGGAGCTGTTTTTT
CASTRERREVDTGELFF
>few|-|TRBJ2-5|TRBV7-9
TGTGCCAGCAGCTTAGTGGTTAGCCTTTCGTCAGAGACCCAGTACTTC
CASSLVVSLSSETQYF
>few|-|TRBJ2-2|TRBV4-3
TGCGCCAGCAGCCCCTCCGGCGCCGCGAACACCGGGGAGCTGTTTTTT
CASSPSGAANTGELFF
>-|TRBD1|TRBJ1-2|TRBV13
TGTGCCAGCAGCCGCGGGACAGGGGGCACCTATGGCTACACCTTC
CASSRGTGGTYGYTF
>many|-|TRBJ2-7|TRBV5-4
TGTGCCAGCAGCTTGTCTGGGGCGAGCTCCTACGAGCAGTACTTC
CASSLSGASSYEQYF